This passage covers 5 T cell receptor beta chains from one sample sequenced in a study of cytomegalovirus exposure and HLA in healthy donors. PCR used 60 Vbeta primers and 13 Jbeta primers. Profiling relied on immunoSEQ multiplex PCR, and the TCRdb table lists in-frame clones only, not all of them. This repertoire shows 120,000 or so clones, approximately 80% found once; its top ten account for about 2%. The sequencing input was PBMCs. These TCRs come from a woman in her thirties or forties in good health and CMV-seronegative.

The genes are TRBV15 and TRBJ2-3; the match to TRBD2 covers 15 bases. CDR3 length equals 20 residues. With V trimmed by 0 bases and J by 4 bases, 11 bases remained unmatched. Per the germline V gene, CDR1 is LNHNV and CDR2 is YYDKDF (reference sequence). CDR3 sequence reads: CATSRDRWTSGRASADTQYF. DNA for the CDR3: TGTGCCACCAGCAGAGATCGCTGGACTAGCGGGAGGGCCAGTGCAGATACGCAGTATTTT. The variable domain in full, with the rest retrieved from reference TRBV15 and TRBJ2-3, is DAMVIQNPRYQVTQFGKPVTLSCSQTLNHNVMYWYQQKSSQAPKLLFHYYDKDFNNEADTPDNFQSRRPNTSFCFLDIRSPGLGDTAMYLCATSRDRWTSGRASADTQYFGPGTRLTVL.

The chain couples TRBV7-2 to TRBJ1-2; TRBD1 aligns across 10 bases. Germline-derived CDR1 and CDR2 are SGHTA and FQGNSA. This CDR3 is built from 14 residues. V was pared by 3 bases and J by 7 bases, with 5 bases of the junction left unmatched. CDR3 in DNA: TGTGCCAGCAGCTTTCGACAGGGGGCGGGTGGCTACACCTTC. Protein sequence: CASSFRQGAGGYTF.

This rearrangement joins TRBV25-1 to TRBJ2-5; possible D gene TRBD2, 5 bases. Germline V gives CDR1 MGHDK, CDR2 SYGVNS. Between the trimmed V and J ends, which lost 4 bases and 5 bases, there was a span of 11 bases. The CDR3 has 13 amino acids. This CDR3 is CASSAPGLETQYF. The CDR3 DNA is TGTGCCAGCAGTGCCCCGGGATTGGAGACCCAGTACTTC.

This clone has a single count. V usage is TRBV7-8 and J usage is TRBJ1-1, with a weak D call TRBD1 (5 bases). Trimming removed 5 bases from V and 1 base from J, with 8 bases in between. Germline values: CDR1 SGHVS, CDR2 FQNEAQ. CDR3 length: 13 residues. CDR3 residues: CASSRTGNTEAFF. Here the CDR3 DNA reads TGTGCCAGCAGCCGCACAGGGAACACTGAAGCTTTCTTT.

The V call is TRBV13, the J call TRBJ1-1, with D hard to call. Per germline, CDR1 PRHDT and CDR2 FYEKMQ (reference sequence). Trimming shortened V by 4 bases and J by 2 bases, and 14 bases separated the two germline ends. CDR3 length equals 15 residues. Here the CDR3 DNA reads TGTGCCAGCAGCTCAAGCGGCAGGAGTAACACTGAAGCTTTCTTT. This sequence encodes CASSSSGRSNTEAFF.